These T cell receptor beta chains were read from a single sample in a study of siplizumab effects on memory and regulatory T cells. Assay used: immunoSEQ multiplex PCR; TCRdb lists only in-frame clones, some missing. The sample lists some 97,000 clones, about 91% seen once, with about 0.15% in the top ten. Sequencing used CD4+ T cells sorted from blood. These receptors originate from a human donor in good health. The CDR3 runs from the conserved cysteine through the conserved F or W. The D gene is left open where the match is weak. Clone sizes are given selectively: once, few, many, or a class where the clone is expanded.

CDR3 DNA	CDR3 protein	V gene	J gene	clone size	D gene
TGTGCCAGTAGTGCACCCAAAACAGGGGTAAACATTCAGTACTTC	CASSAPKTGVNIQYF	TRBV19	TRBJ2-4	.	TRBD1
TGTGCCAGCAGCCCGACAGGGGGACGCGAAAAACTGTTTTTT	CASSPTGGREKLFF	TRBV5-6	TRBJ1-4	.	TRBD1
TGCGCCAGCAGCCAAGATCGGAGGGGCACCGGGGAGCTGTTTTTT	CASSQDRRGTGELFF	TRBV4-3	TRBJ2-2	.	.
TGTGCCAGTAGTATAGTGGCAGGGCTGCGGTCTGAAGCTTTCTTT	CASSIVAGLRSEAFF	TRBV19	TRBJ1-1	.	.
TGTGCCAGTAGACCAGAACGGGGGGGGCTGGGTGAGCAGTTCTTC	CASRPERGGLGEQFF	TRBV19	TRBJ2-1	.	TRBD2
TGTGCCAGCAGCCGGAGGACGGATAATTCACCCCTCCACTTT	CASSRRTDNSPLHF	TRBV7-2	TRBJ1-6	.	.
TGTGCCAGCAGCCCACGTCAAGGGGTGAACACTGAAGCTTTCTTT	CASSPRQGVNTEAFF	TRBV7-3	TRBJ1-1	.	.
TGTGCCAGCACAATGGGGGGGGCCGACTATGGCTACACCTTC	CASTMGGADYGYTF	TRBV5-4	TRBJ1-2	once	.
TGTGCCAGTAGTAAGCGACAGGACTACGAGCAGTACTTC	CASSKRQDYEQYF	TRBV19	TRBJ2-7	.	.
TGCGCCAGCAGCTCGGGGCTTACGACAGGGAGAGAAGAGACCCAGTACTTC	CASSSGLTTGREETQYF	TRBV5-1	TRBJ2-5	.	TRBD1
TGTGCCAGCACCCTCGGGACAGGGGGCTCTGGCTACACCTTC	CASTLGTGGSGYTF	TRBV7-2	TRBJ1-2	.	TRBD1
TGCGCCATTTCACGACCGGCTAGCGGGGTCCAAGAGACCCAGTACTTC	CAISRPASGVQETQYF	TRBV10-1	TRBJ2-5	.	TRBD2
TGTGCCAGCAGCCTCCAGGGGGGGAGTGCCGGGGAGCTGTTTTTT	CASSLQGGSAGELFF	TRBV7-2	TRBJ2-2	.	.
TGTGCCATCAGTGAAGTCAGCCTCTCTGGAAACACCATATATTTT	CAISEVSLSGNTIYF	TRBV10-3	TRBJ1-3	.	.
TGCGCCAGCAGCCACCTGGACAGCTACTCCTACGAGCAGTACTTC	CASSHLDSYSYEQYF	TRBV4-1	TRBJ2-7	once	.
TGTGCCAGCAGCTTAGATGACAGGGCCGACTATGGCTACACCTTC	CASSLDDRADYGYTF	TRBV7-2	TRBJ1-2	.	TRBD1
TGTGCCAGCAGACCCCGACTCCATTCTGAGACCCAGTACTTC	CASRPRLHSETQYF	TRBV11-2	TRBJ2-5	.	.
TGTGCCAGTAGGAAGACAGGGGTCACAGATACGCAGTATTTT	CASRKTGVTDTQYF	TRBV19	TRBJ2-3	.	TRBD1
TGCGCCAGCAGCTTACCCGGCACCCACTACGAGCAGTACTTC	CASSLPGTHYEQYF	TRBV5-1	TRBJ2-7	.	.
TGTGCCATCACCCAGGAATTTAATTCACCCCTCCACTTT	CAITQEFNSPLHF	TRBV10-3	TRBJ1-6	.	.
TGTGCCAGCAGTCGTATGGGACCACCTAATGAAAAACTGTTTTTT	CASSRMGPPNEKLFF	TRBV28	TRBJ1-4	once	.
TGTGCCAGCAGGTCCGGGACATGGGAGCAGTACTTC	CASRSGTWEQYF	TRBV28	TRBJ2-7	.	.
TGTGCCAGCAGTCTTCGACTAGATGGGCGCACAGATACGCAGTATTTT	CASSLRLDGRTDTQYF	TRBV5-4	TRBJ2-3	.	.
TGCGCCAGCAGCCCAACGGACTACCAAGAGACCCAGTACTTC	CASSPTDYQETQYF	TRBV5-1	TRBJ2-5	.	.
TGCGCCAGCACGTACGACACTGAAGCTTTCTTT	CASTYDTEAFF	TRBV5-1	TRBJ1-1	.	.
TGTGCCAGCTCACCAATGACGCTGGCCGGGACAGTGACAGATACGCAGTATTTT	CASSPMTLAGTVTDTQYF	TRBV18	TRBJ2-3	.	TRBD1
TGTGCCAGCAGCTTACCAGGGGACTCACCCCTCCACTTT	CASSLPGDSPLHF	TRBV11-2	TRBJ1-6	once	.
TGTGCCAGCAGCGTTCCCTGGGGACAGACTGGAAACACCATATATTTT	CASSVPWGQTGNTIYF	TRBV27	TRBJ1-3	.	TRBD1
TGTGCCAGCAGCCCTCGGGACAGGGGGTCGGAGGTGGGAAAACTGTTTTTT	CASSPRDRGSEVGKLFF	TRBV9	TRBJ1-4	.	TRBD1
TGTGCCATCAGACAGACCAGCACAGATACGCAGTATTTT	CAIRQTSTDTQYF	TRBV10-3	TRBJ2-3	.	.
TGTGCCAGCAGCCTGGACAGCTACAATGAGCAGTTCTTC	CASSLDSYNEQFF	TRBV2	TRBJ2-1	once	.
TGCGCCAGCAGCCAACTAATTCAGATAGCGGGGTCCTACGAGCAGTACTTC	CASSQLIQIAGSYEQYF	TRBV4-1	TRBJ2-7	.	TRBD2
TGTGCCAGCAGCTTTGGGGCTGGGTCACCCCTCCACTTT	CASSFGAGSPLHF	TRBV7-2	TRBJ1-6	.	.
TGTGCCAGCAGCCAAGAAGTCAATGAGAGCCCCGGGGAGCTGTTTTTT	CASSQEVNESPGELFF	TRBV4-2	TRBJ2-2	.	.
TGTGCCAGCAGCTTAGTGCGGGGGGAGGCCTACGAGCAGTACTTC	CASSLVRGEAYEQYF	TRBV7-9	TRBJ2-7	.	TRBD2
TGTGCCAGCAGCCCCGGACGGGTAAGCTCCTACGAGCAGTACTTC	CASSPGRVSSYEQYF	TRBV7-8	TRBJ2-7	.	.
TGTGCCAGCAGCTTACTGGCGGGGGCCCAAGAGACCCAGTACTTC	CASSLLAGAQETQYF	TRBV7-2	TRBJ2-5	.	.
TGTGCCAGCAGCCACCAACAGGGACACACTGAAGCTTTCTTT	CASSHQQGHTEAFF	TRBV11-2	TRBJ1-1	.	.
TGTGCCAGCAGTGAAGCGGGCGGAGGCGCCTACGAGCAGTACTTC	CASSEAGGGAYEQYF	TRBV2	TRBJ2-7	.	.
TGCGCCAGCAGCTTGGCGTCCGGGGGAACCGGGGAGCTGTTTTTT	CASSLASGGTGELFF	TRBV5-1	TRBJ2-2	.	.
TGTGCCAGTAGTATAGGATGGGGCGAGCAGTACTTC	CASSIGWGEQYF	TRBV19	TRBJ2-7	once	.
TGTGCCAGCACCCCCCAGCGGGGGACTAATGAAAAACTGTTTTTT	CASTPQRGTNEKLFF	TRBV6-1	TRBJ1-4	.	.
TGTGCCAGCAGTCCCGGGACAGGGTACAATCAGCCCCAGCATTTT	CASSPGTGYNQPQHF	TRBV27	TRBJ1-5	.	TRBD1
TGTGCCAGCAGTTTATCCCCCGGGACACCTGCTAACTATGGCTACACCTTC	CASSLSPGTPANYGYTF	TRBV27	TRBJ1-2	.	.
TGCGCCAGCAGCCAAGAGGGTCCTTTCCCTCCTGGTGAAAAACTGTTTTTT	CASSQEGPFPPGEKLFF	TRBV4-1	TRBJ1-4	.	.
TGTGCCACCCGAGGGTCAGGGGGCGGTGAGCAGTTCTTC	CATRGSGGGEQFF	TRBV28	TRBJ2-1	.	TRBD1